The TCR beta chain under discussion was sequenced for a study of blood T cell repertoires in COVID-19. Overall study: PBMCs, B-cell-depleted T cells, or T cells were the source of the cDNA or gDNA that made up the material.

Assignments of participants to cohorts depended upon their own reported clinical history. Original handling: Estimates of nucleated cell counts were drawn from the amplification of reference gene primers. Here immunoSEQ multiplex PCR was the method, and the copy in TCRdb shows in-frame clones only, minus some. V, J and clone size are those of that table, while D and trimming were read from the DNA. The sample includes roughly 260,000 clones, about 91% of them seen just once. This clone was picked up one time. The sequencing sample was made of PBMCs or T cells enriched from blood (not recorded which). The receptor comes from a human donor in a cohort exposed to, infected with or recovered from COVID-19 (not recorded which). The donor label of this sample is uncertain.

DNA of the CDR3: TGCGCCAGCAGCGAGGGACAGTTTCTGAACACTGAAGCTTTCTTT. Translating it yields CASSEGQFLNTEAFF. The gene calls are TRBV5-1 and TRBJ1-1, with 7 nucleotides matching TRBD1. The CDR3 runs to 15 residues. Germline V gene lookup returns CDR1 SGHRS and CDR2 YFSETQ. The V segment lost 4 bases and the J segment 0 bases; nucleotides outside the gene matches: 6.